This T cell receptor (beta chain) was captured by sequencing in a study of cytomegalovirus exposure and HLA in healthy donors (dated by TCRdb to 2015 to 2018). With respect to the entire study: According to a later analysis, one platform produced both the 110 or so validation repertoires and the 670 or so repertoires of the first cohort. The study combined high-throughput TCR immunosequencing, statistical association of individual TCRs with disease status, and machine learning to predict cytomegalovirus infection status. The aim of the study was to test whether cataloging public T cell receptors could identify signatures of past pathogen exposure. A separate validation cohort of some 130 different subjects was used in addition to the 666-subject first cohort. Here is what the overall study found, with its caveats: The study gave a list of about 150 TCR beta chains associated with cytomegalovirus. Across donors, most TCR sequences were observed very rarely, whereas some public TCRs were present in many individuals. In vitro tests confirmed that a few of the cytomegalovirus-associated TCR beta chains recognize cytomegalovirus antigens. Cytomegalovirus status was reported to be diagnosed by the classifier with high specificity and sensitivity in both the original and validation cohorts. According to the authors, the approach could potentially be generalized to other disease states and immunological phenotypes. The validation cohort had no HLA typing available for a later analysis, so co-occurrence within that cohort was assessed over all 120 or so repertoires. Subsequent analysis determined that TCRs grouped into clusters in the first cohort also showed a tendency toward co-occurrence across the approximately 110 validation repertoires, and approximately 94% of cluster scores exceeded 0.

The donors were included in the validation cohort of roughly 120 subjects, a group kept apart from the approximately 650-subject first cohort. The junction carries 16 bases between V and J, which are trimmed by 4 bases and 0 bases respectively. Taken from cysteine to phenylalanine, the CDR3 has 17 residues. Kept here is only the CDR3 DNA, which spans 51 bases and is read in frame from base 1. The germline V gene (reference sequence) specifies GTSNPN as CDR1 and SVGIG as CDR2. The library came from the immunoSEQ multiplex PCR assay. Per the original workflow: A statistical classification framework was built for diagnosing cytomegalovirus status from the catalog of TCR beta chain sequences. The table was pulled from immuneACCESS by TCRdb, which kept in-frame rearrangements only. Such tables lose some clones; where checked, under half of the loss comes from unresolved V genes, and the rest has no known cause. Clonal size and the V and J genes are those of that table, whereas D and trimming came from the DNA. A total of under 200,000 clones appear in this sample, roughly 81% of them only once. Over 0.95% of the sample goes to the ten largest clones.

In regard to this clone: Its cognate antigen has yet to be identified. Base quality data are lacking; no much larger clone is found one base away.

The chain is encoded by TRBV30 joined to TRBJ1-6, with the D gene not confidently named. The TCR sequence derives from a woman aged 25-40 years in good health and CMV-seronegative. The sequencing sample was made of PBMCs. CDR3 loop: CAWTRSRVSSYNSPLHF. The DNA sequence reads TGTGCCTGGACCCGGTCCCGGGTGAGCTCCTATAATTCACCCCTCCACTTT.